This TCR beta chain was identified during a study of CD8 T cells in ankylosing spondylitis. Study conclusions and caveats: Disease-linked clones were reportedly significantly enriched in matched ankylosing spondylitis synovial fluid. Characteristic of ankylosing spondylitis blood, it appeared, was a TCR beta motif comprising roughly 8 highly homologous variants. Relatively rare in peripheral blood, disease-linked clones were also CD8+.

This clonotype occurred a few times. Its antigen is still unknown. Trimming took off 5 bases at V and 7 bases at J, with 11 bases between the two ends. The CDR3 is 12 amino acids. TCRdb re-derived calls from the 5' RACE reads in MiXCR, one entry per CDR3 protein. The top ten hold under 15% of the sample, which has just over 350,000 distinct CDR3 sequences, 20% to 25% seen once. The sequence was obtained from a male donor with ankylosing spondylitis or in good health (not recorded which). Material: blood, either unsorted or a sorted T cell fraction (not recorded which). The chain combines TRBV12-3 or TRBV12-4 with TRBJ1-1; D gene ambiguous. This CDR3 reads CASSPIRVEAFF. In DNA form, the CDR3 reads TGTGCCAGCAGTCCCATCCGGGTTGAAGCTTTCTTT.